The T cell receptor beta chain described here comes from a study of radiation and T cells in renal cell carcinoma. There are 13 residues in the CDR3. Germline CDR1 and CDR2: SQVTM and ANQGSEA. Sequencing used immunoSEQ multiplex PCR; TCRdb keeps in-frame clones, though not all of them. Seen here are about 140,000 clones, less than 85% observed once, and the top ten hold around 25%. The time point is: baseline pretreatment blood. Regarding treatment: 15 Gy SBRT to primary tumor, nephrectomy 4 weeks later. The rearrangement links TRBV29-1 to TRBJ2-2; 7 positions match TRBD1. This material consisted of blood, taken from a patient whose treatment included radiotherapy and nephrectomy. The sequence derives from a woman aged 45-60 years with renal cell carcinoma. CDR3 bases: TGCAGTGGACAGGAGTCGAACACCGGGGAGCTGTTTTTT. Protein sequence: CSGQESNTGELFF.